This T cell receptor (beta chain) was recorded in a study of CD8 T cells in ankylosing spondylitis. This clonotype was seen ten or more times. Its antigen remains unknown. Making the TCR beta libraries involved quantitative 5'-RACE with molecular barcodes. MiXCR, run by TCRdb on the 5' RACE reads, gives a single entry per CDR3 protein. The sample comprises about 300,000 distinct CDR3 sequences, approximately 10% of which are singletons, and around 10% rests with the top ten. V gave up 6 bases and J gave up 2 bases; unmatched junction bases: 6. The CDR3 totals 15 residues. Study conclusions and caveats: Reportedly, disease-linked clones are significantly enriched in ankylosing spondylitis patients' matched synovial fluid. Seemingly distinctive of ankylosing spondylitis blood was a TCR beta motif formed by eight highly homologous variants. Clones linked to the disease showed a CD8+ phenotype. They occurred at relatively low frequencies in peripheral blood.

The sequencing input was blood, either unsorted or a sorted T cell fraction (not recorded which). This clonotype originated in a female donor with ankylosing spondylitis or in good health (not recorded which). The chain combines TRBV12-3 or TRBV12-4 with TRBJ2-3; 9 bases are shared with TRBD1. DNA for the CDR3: TGTGCCAGCAGCACCGACAGGGGGGACACAGATACGCAGTATTTT. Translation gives CASSTDRGDTDTQYF.